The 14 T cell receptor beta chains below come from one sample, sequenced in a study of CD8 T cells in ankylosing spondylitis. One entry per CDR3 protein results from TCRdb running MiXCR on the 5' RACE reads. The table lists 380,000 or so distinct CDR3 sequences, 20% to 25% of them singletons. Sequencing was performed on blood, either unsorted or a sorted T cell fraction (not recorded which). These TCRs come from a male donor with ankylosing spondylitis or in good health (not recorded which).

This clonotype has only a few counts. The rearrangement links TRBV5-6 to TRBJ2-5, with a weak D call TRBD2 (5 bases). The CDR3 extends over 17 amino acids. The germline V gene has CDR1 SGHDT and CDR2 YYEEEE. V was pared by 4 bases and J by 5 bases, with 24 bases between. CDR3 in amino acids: CASSPSGGGLRLETQYF. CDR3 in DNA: TGTGCCAGCAGCCCTTCTGGTGGCGGGTTGCGTCTTGAGACCCAGTACTTC.

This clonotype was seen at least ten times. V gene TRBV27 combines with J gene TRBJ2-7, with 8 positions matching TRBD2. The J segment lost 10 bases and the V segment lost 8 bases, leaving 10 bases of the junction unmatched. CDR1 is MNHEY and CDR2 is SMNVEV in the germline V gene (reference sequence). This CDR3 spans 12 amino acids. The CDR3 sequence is CASSNSGGEQYF. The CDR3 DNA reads TGTGCCAGCTCAAACTCGGGGGGGGAACAGTACTTC.

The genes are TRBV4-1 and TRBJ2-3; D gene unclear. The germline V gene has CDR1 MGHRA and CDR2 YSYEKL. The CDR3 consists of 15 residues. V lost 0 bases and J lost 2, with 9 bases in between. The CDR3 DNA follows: TGCGCCAGCAGCCAAGAGAGTAGGGACACAGATACGCAGTATTTT. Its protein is CASSQESRDTDTQYF.

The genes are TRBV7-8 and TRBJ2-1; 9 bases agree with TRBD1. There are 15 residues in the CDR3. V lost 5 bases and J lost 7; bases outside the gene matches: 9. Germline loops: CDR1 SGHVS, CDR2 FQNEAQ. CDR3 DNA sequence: TGTGCCAGCAGCCTAACAGGGGGCGCTTGGAATGAGCAGTTCTTC. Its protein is CASSLTGGAWNEQFF.

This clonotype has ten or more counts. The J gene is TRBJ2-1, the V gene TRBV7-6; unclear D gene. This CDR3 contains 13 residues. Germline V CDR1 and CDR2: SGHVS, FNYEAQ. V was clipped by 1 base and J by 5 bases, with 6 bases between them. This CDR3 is CASSLGRDNEQFF. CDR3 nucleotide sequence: TGTGCCAGCAGCTTAGGACGGGACAATGAGCAGTTCTTC.

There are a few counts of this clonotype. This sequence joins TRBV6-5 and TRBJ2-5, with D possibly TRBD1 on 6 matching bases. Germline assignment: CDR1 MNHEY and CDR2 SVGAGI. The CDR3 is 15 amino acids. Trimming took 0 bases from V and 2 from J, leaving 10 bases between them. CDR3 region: CASSYSLTGQETQYF. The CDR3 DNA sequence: TGTGCCAGCAGTTACTCCTTGACAGGACAAGAGACCCAGTACTTC.

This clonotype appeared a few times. The CDR3 reads CATSRRSATGELFF. CDR3 nucleotides: TGTGCCACCAGCCGGCGCTCGGCCACCGGGGAGCTGTTTTTT. The V call is TRBV15, the J call TRBJ2-2, with no clear D. The CDR3 loop spans 14 amino acids. With 5 bases removed from V and 4 bases from J, the gap between germline ends came to 11 bases. Germline CDR1 LNHNV, CDR2 YYDKDF (reference sequence).

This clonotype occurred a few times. CDR3 amino acids: CASSLVRAGGNTGELFF. CDR3 nucleotide sequence: TGTGCCAGCAGTTTAGTCCGCGCGGGGGGGAACACCGGGGAGCTGTTTTTT. V gene TRBV12-3 or TRBV12-4 combines with J gene TRBJ2-2, with 8 bases lining up with TRBD2. This CDR3 is 17 amino acids long. The V and J ends lost 1 base and 1 base, in that order; junction bases with no gene match: 5.

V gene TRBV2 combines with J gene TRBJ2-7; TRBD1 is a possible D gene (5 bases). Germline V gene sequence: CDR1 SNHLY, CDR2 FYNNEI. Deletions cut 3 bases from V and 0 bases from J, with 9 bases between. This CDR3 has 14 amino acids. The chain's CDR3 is CASSELGDSYEQYF. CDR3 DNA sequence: TGTGCCAGCAGTGAGCTAGGGGACTCCTACGAGCAGTACTTC.

CDR3 residues: CASSITGGYEQFF. The DNA for the CDR3 is TGTGCCAGCAGTATCACAGGGGGCTATGAGCAGTTCTTC. This chain connects TRBV2 to TRBJ2-1; TRBD1 matches at 9 bases. Germline trimming cut 5 bases from V and 8 bases from J; bases unmatched to any gene: 4. The CDR3 totals 13 residues. Germline V gene data show CDR1 as SNHLY and CDR2 as FYNNEI.

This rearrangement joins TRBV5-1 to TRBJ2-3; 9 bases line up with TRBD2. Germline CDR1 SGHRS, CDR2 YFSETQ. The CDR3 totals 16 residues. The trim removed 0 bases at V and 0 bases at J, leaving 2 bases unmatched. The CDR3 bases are TGCGCCAGCAGCTTGGGAACTAGCGGGAGCACAGATACGCAGTATTTT. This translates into CASSLGTSGSTDTQYF. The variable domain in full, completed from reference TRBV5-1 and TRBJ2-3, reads KAGVTQTPRYLIKTRGQQVTLSCSPISGHRSVSWYQQTPGQGLQFLFEYFSETQRNKGNFPGRFSGRQFSNSRSEMNVSTLELGDSALYLCASSLGTSGSTDTQYFGPGTRLTVL.

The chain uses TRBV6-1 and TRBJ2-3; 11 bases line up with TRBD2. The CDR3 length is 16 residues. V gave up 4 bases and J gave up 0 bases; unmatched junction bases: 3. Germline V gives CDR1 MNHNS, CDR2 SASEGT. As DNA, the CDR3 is TGTGCCAGCAGTGTGACTAGCGGGGAGAGCACAGATACGCAGTATTTT. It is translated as CASSVTSGESTDTQYF.

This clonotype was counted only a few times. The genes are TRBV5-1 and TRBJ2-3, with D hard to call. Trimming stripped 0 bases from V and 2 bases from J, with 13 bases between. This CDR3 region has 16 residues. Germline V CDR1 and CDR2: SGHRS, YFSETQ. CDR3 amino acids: CASSLGLWLLTDTQYF. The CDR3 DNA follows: TGCGCCAGCAGCTTGGGACTCTGGTTACTCACAGATACGCAGTATTTT.

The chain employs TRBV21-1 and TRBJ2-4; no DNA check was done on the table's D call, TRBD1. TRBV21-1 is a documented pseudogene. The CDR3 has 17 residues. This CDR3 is CASSKGGRQNIKNIQYF. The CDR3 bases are TGTGCCAGCAGCAAAGGGGGTCGACAGAACATTAAAAACATTCAGTACTTC.